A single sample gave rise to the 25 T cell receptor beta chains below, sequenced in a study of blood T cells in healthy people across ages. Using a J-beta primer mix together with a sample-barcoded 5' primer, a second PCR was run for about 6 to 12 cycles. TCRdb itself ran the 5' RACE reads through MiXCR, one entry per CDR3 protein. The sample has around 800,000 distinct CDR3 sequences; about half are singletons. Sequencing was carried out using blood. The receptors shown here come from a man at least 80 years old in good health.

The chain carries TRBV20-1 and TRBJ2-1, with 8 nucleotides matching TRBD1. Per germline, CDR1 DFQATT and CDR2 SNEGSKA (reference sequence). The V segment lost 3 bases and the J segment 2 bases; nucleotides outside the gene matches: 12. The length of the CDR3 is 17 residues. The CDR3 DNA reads TGCAGTGCTAGCTCGGGTGCCCCGACAGGGGCCTACAATGAGCAGTTCTTC. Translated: CSASSGAPTGAYNEQFF.

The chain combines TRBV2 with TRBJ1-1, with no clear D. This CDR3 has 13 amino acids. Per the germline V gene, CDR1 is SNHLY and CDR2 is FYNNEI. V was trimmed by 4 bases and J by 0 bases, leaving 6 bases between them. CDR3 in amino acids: CASSGALNTEAFF. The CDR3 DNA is TGTGCCAGCAGTGGGGCCTTGAACACTGAAGCTTTCTTT.

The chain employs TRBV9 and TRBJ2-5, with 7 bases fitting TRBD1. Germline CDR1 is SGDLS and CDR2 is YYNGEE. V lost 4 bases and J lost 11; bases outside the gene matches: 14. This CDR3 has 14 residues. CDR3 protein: CASSSRQGYNEQYF. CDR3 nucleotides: TGTGCCAGCAGCTCCAGACAGGGATACAATGAGCAGTACTTC.

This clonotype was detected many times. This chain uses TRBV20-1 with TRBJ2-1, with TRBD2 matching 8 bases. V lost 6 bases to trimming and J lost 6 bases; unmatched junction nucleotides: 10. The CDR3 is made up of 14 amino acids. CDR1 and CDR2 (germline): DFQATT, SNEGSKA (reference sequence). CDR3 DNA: TGCAGTGCGCCGAGCGGGAGAGATAGCAATGAGCAGTTCTTC. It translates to CSAPSGRDSNEQFF.

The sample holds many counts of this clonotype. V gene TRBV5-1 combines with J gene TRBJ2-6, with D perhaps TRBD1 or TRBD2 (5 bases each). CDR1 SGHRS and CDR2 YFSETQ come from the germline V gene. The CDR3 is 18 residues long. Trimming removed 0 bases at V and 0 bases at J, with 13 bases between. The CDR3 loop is CASSLGGTIFSGANVLTF. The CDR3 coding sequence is TGCGCCAGCAGCTTGGGTGGGACGATTTTCTCTGGGGCCAACGTCCTGACTTTC.

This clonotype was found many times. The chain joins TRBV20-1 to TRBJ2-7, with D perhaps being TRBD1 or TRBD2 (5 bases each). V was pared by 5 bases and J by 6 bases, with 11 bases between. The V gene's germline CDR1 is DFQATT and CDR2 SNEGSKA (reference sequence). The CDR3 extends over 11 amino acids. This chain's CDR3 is CSAGGRGEQYF. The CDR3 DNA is TGCAGTGCTGGGGGTAGGGGCGAGCAGTACTTC.

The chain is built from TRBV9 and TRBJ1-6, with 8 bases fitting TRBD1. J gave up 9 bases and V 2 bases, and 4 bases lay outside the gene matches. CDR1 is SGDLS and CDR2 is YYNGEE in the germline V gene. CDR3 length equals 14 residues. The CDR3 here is CASSVGQGGSPLHF. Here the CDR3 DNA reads TGTGCCAGCAGCGTTGGACAGGGCGGTTCACCCCTCCACTTT. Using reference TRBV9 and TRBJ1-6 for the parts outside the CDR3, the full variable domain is DSGVTQTPKHLITATGQRVTLRCSPRSGDLSVYWYQQSLDQGLQFLIQYYNGEERAKGNILERFSAQQFPDLHSELNLSSLELGDSALYFCASSVGQGGSPLHFGNGTRLTVT.

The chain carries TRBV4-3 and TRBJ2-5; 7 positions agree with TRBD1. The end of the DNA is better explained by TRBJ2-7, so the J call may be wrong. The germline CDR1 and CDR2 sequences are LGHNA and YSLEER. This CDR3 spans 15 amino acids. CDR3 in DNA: TGCGCCAGCAGCCTACAACAGGGACAGACTTACGAGCAGTACTTC. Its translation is CASSLQQGQTYEQYF.

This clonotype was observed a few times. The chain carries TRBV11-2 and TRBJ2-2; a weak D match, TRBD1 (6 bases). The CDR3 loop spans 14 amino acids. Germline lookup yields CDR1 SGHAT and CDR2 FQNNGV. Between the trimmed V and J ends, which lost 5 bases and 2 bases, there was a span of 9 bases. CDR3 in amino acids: CASSRGHNTGELFF. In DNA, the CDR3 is TGTGCCAGCAGCAGGGGACACAACACCGGGGAGCTGTTTTTT.

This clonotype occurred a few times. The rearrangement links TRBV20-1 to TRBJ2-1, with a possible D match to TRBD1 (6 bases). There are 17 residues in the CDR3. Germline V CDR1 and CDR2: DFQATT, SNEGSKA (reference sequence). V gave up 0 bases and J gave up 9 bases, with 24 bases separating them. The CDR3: CSARDLLTGPSLGEQFF. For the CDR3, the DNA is TGCAGTGCTAGAGATCTTTTAACAGGGCCTAGTTTAGGTGAGCAGTTCTTC.

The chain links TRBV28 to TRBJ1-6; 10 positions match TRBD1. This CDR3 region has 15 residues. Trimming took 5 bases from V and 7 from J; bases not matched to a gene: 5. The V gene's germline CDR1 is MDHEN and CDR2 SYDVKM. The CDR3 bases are TGTGCCAGCAGTGCCCCGGACAGGGGGAATTCACCCCTCCACTTT. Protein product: CASSAPDRGNSPLHF. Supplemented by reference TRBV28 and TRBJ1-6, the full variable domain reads DVKVTQSSRYLVKRTGEKVFLECVQDMDHENMFWYRQDPGLGLRLIYFSYDVKMKEKGDIPEGYSVSREKKERFSLILESASTNQTSMYLCASSAPDRGNSPLHFGNGTRLTVT.

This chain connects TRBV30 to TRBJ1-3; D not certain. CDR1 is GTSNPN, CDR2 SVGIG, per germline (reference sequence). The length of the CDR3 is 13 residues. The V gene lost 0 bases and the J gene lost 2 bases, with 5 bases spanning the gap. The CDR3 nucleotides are TGTGCCTGGAGTGTACCGGCTGGAAACACCATATATTTT. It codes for CAWSVPAGNTIYF.

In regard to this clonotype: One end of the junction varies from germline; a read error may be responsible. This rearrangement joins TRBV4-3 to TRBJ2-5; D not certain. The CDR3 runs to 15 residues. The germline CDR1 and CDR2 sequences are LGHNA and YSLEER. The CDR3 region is CASSQGLGPGETRYF. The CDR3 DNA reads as TGCGCCAGCAGCCAAGGACTCGGCCCTGGAGAGACCCGGTACTTC.

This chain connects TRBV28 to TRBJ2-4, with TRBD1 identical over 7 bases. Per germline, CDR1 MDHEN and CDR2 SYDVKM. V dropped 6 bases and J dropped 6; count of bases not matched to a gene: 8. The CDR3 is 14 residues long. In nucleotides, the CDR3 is TGTGCCAGCAGCGAATCCCGACAGGGAAACATTCAGTACTTC. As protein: CASSESRQGNIQYF.

The CDR3 nucleotides read TGCAGTGCTAGTGACAGGGGGCGGTACGAGCAGTACTTC. Translation: CSASDRGRYEQYF. The chain links TRBV20-1 to TRBJ2-4; 10 bases are shared with TRBD1. The J call may be in error: the DNA end matches TRBJ2-7 better. Germline assignment: CDR1 DFQATT and CDR2 SNEGSKA (reference sequence). The CDR3 loop spans 13 amino acids.

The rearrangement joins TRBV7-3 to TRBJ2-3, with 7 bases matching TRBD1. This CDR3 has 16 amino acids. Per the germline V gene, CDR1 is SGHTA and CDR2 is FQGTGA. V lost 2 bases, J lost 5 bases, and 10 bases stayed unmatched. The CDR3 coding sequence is TGTGCCAGCAGCTTACTGACAGGGAAAGGGGTAGATACGCAGTATTTT. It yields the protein CASSLLTGKGVDTQYF.

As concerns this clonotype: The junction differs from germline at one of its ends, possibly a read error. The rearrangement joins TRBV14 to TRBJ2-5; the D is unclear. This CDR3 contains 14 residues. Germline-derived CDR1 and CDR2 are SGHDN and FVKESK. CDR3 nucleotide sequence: TGTGCCAGCAGCCCCAACGCTATCCAAGGGACCCAGTACTTC. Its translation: CASSPNAIQGTQYF.

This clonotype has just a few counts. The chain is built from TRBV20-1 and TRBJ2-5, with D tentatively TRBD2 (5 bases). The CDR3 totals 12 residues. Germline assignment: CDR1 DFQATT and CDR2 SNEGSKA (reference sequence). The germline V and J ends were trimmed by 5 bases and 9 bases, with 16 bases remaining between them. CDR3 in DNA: TGCAGTGCTTATTTCACGGACGGGGCCCAGTACTTC. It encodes CSAYFTDGAQYF.

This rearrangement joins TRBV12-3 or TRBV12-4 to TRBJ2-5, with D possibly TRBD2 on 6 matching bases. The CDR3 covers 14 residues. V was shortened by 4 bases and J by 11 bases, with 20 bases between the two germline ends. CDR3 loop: CASSSGTAVGKQYF. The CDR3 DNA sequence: TGTGCCAGCAGTTCCGGGACTGCCGTTGGGAAGCAGTACTTC.

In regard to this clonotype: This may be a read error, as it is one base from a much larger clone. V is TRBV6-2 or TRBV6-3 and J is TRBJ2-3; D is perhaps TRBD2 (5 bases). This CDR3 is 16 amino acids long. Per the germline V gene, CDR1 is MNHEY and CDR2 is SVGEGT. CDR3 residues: CTSSYSLGDGTDTQYF. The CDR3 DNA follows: TGTACCAGCAGTTACTCATTGGGAGACGGCACAGATACGCAGTATTTT.

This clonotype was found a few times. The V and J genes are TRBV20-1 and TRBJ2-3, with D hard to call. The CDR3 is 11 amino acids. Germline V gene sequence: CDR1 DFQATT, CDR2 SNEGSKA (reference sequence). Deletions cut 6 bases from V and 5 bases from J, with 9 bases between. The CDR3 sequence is CSAKGLDTQYF. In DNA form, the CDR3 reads TGCAGTGCCAAAGGCTTAGATACGCAGTATTTT.

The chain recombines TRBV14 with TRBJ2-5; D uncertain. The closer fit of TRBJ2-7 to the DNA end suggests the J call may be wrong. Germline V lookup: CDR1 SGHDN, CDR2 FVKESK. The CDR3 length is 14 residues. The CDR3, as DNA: TGTGCCAGCAGCCAAGTGTCCAGGACCTACGAGCAGTACTTC. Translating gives CASSQVSRTYEQYF.

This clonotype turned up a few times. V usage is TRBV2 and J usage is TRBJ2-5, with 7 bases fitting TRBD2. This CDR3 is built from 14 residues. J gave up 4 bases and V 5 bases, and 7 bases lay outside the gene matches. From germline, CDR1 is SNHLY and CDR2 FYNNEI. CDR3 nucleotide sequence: TGTGCCAGCAGTATAACTAGCGTAGGAGAGACCCAGTACTTC. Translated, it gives CASSITSVGETQYF.

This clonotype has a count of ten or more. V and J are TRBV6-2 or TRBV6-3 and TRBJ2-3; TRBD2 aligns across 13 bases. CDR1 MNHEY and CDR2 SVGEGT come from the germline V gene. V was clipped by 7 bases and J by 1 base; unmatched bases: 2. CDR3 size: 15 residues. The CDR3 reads CASTGLAGGTDTQYF. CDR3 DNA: TGTGCCAGCACCGGACTAGCGGGAGGCACAGATACGCAGTATTTT.

This CDR3 is CSAGPGPDDWEQYF. In DNA, the CDR3 is TGCAGTGCTGGACCGGGCCCAGACGACTGGGAGCAGTACTTC. The V call is TRBV20-1, the J call TRBJ2-7, with D uncertain. The V end lost 5 bases, the J end lost 7 bases, and 21 bases lay between the germline ends. The CDR3 totals 14 residues. The germline CDR1 and CDR2 sequences are DFQATT and SNEGSKA (reference sequence).